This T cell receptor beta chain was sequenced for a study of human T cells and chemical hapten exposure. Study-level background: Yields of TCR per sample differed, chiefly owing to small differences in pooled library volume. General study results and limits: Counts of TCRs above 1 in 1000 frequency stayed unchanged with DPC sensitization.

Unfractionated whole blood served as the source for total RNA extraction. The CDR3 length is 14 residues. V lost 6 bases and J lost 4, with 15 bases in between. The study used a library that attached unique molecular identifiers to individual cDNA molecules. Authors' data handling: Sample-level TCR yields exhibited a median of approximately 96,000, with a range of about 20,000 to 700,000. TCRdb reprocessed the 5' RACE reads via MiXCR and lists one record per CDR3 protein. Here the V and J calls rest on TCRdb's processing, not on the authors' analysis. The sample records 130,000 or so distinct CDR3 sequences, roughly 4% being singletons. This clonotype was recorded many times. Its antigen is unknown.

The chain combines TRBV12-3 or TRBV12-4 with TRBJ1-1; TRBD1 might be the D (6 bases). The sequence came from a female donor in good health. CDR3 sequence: CASSPQGQSTEAFF. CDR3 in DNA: TGTGCCAGCAGCCCGCAGGGGCAGAGCACTGAAGCTTTCTTT.